The next 21 T cell receptor beta chains were all read from a single sample in a study of blood T cell repertoires in COVID-19. Data came from immunoSEQ multiplex PCR; TCRdb stores just in-frame clones and leaves some out. The sample has a few hundred thousand clones; around 90% are singletons. The sequenced sample was peripheral blood. These receptor sequences come from a woman under 40 with acute or convalescent COVID-19.

The chain employs TRBV5-1 and TRBJ2-3, with TRBD1 matching over 9 bases. This CDR3 is 16 amino acids long. Germline V CDR1 and CDR2: SGHRS, YFSETQ. With V trimmed by 4 bases and J by 0 bases, 6 bases remained unmatched. Here the CDR3 DNA reads TGCGCCAGCAGCGTCGGGACAGGGACGAGCACAGATACGCAGTATTTT. As protein: CASSVGTGTSTDTQYF. The full variable domain, with the rest looked up from reference TRBV5-1 and TRBJ2-3, is KAGVTQTPRYLIKTRGQQVTLSCSPISGHRSVSWYQQTPGQGLQFLFEYFSETQRNKGNFPGRFSGRQFSNSRSEMNVSTLELGDSALYLCASSVGTGTSTDTQYFGPGTRLTVL.

This chain joins TRBV12-5 and TRBJ2-7, with 13 bases that match TRBD2. The germline V gene encodes CDR1 LGHNT and CDR2 FRNRAP. The CDR3 has 17 residues. The ends lost 4 bases at V and 3 bases at J; junction bases unmatched: 9. The CDR3 is CASGSPGLAGEYYEQYF. In DNA, the CDR3 is TGTGCTAGTGGTTCCCCCGGACTAGCGGGAGAATACTACGAGCAGTACTTC.

The V gene is TRBV5-4, the J gene TRBJ1-3; 11 nucleotides line up with TRBD1. Trimming took 4 bases from V and 3 from J; bases not matched to a gene: 3. Germline V gives CDR1 SGHNT, CDR2 YYREEE (reference sequence). This CDR3 has 15 amino acids. The CDR3 nucleotides are TGTGCCAGCAGCCAGGACAGGGGGCTTGGAAACACCATATATTTT. It is translated as CASSQDRGLGNTIYF.

Only a few counts were recorded for this clone. The chain carries TRBV7-2 and TRBJ1-6; 7 bases map to TRBD1. This CDR3 is 13 amino acids long. The V and J ends lost 7 bases and 8 bases, in that order; junction bases with no gene match: 5. Germline V gene sequence: CDR1 SGHTA, CDR2 FQGNSA. CDR3 residues: CASTVTGYSPLHF. The DNA of the CDR3 is TGTGCCAGCACCGTGACAGGGTATTCACCCCTCCACTTT.

The V and J genes are TRBV5-4 and TRBJ1-1; maybe TRBD1 (6 bases). The CDR3 loop spans 13 amino acids. Per germline, CDR1 SGHNT and CDR2 YYREEE (reference sequence). Trimming stripped 0 bases from V and 4 bases from J, with 7 bases between. The CDR3 loop reads CASSLGGRTEAFF. The CDR3 nucleotides read TGTGCCAGCAGCTTGGGGGGGCGCACTGAAGCTTTCTTT.

The chain has TRBV18 and TRBJ2-1, with 7 nucleotides matching TRBD1. The CDR3 runs to 16 residues. Germline lookup yields CDR1 KGHSH and CDR2 LQKENI. V was pared by 2 bases and J by 0 bases, with 4 bases of the junction left unmatched. The CDR3 DNA is TGTGCCAGCTCACCAAGCCGGGACAGCTCCTACAATGAGCAGTTCTTC. Its translation: CASSPSRDSSYNEQFF. The full variable domain, in which reference TRBV18 and TRBJ2-1 provide the parts outside the CDR3, is NAGVMQNPRHLVRRRGQEARLRCSPMKGHSHVYWYRQLPEEGLKFMVYLQKENIIDESGMPKERFSAEFPKEGPSILRIQQVVRGDSAAYFCASSPSRDSSYNEQFFGPGTRLTVL.

This clone has more than one count but fewer than ten. At one end, the junction sequence differs from germline, possibly due to a read error. The chain employs TRBV7-7 and TRBJ2-7; D is perhaps TRBD2 (5 bases). The CDR3 has 16 amino acids. Germline V gives CDR1 SSHAT, CDR2 FNYEAQ (reference sequence). CDR3 region: CASSFEVWESTYEQYF. CDR3 DNA: TGTGCTAGCAGCTTTGAAGTCTGGGAGTCAACCTACGAGCAGTACTTC.

The chain has TRBV30 and TRBJ1-1; 10 positions agree with TRBD1. V lost 6 bases, J lost 5 bases, and 3 bases stayed unmatched. This CDR3 comprises 12 residues. Germline CDR1 reads GTSNPN; CDR2 reads SVGIG (reference sequence). CDR3 nucleotides: TGTGCCTGCCGGACAGGGGGAACTGAAGCTTTCTTT. Translation gives CACRTGGTEAFF.

The chain couples TRBV2 to TRBJ1-6; the match to TRBD1 covers 7 bases. V lost 5 bases to trimming and J lost 8 bases; unmatched junction nucleotides: 9. The CDR3 extends over 15 amino acids. Germline-derived CDR1 and CDR2 are SNHLY and FYNNEI. The CDR3 protein is CASSRRQGADSPLHF. The CDR3 nucleotides are TGTGCCAGCAGTCGTAGACAGGGTGCAGATTCACCCCTCCACTTT.

This sequence joins TRBV5-1 and TRBJ1-1; 7 bases align to TRBD1. Germline V gives CDR1 SGHRS, CDR2 YFSETQ. The CDR3 contains 14 residues. The V gene end was trimmed by 0 bases and the J gene end by 11 bases; junction bases not matched to a gene: 10. CDR3 DNA sequence: TGCGCCAGCAGCTTGGGGCAGGGGGTGACTGGGGCTTTCTTT. This sequence encodes CASSLGQGVTGAFF.

This clone showed up just once. CDR3 sequence reads: CASSLDRAYGYTF. The CDR3 DNA is TGTGCCAGCAGTTTAGACAGGGCCTATGGCTACACCTTC. The chain has TRBV28 and TRBJ1-2, with 7 positions matching TRBD1. Germline CDR1 is MDHEN and CDR2 is SYDVKM. CDR3 length equals 13 residues. V was pared by 2 bases and J by 4 bases, with 1 base of the junction left unmatched.

This chain uses TRBV10-3 with TRBJ2-7, with a tentative D call TRBD2 (6 bases). Trimming took off 4 bases at V and 4 bases at J, with 8 bases between the two ends. Germline CDR1 ENHRY, CDR2 SYGVKD. The CDR3 has 12 residues. The CDR3: CAISAGEYEQYF. The CDR3 DNA sequence: TGTGCCATCAGTGCGGGGGAGTACGAGCAGTACTTC.

CDR3 region: CASSSYPTGLAGLPGEQYF. For the CDR3, the DNA is TGCGCCAGCAGCTCCTACCCGACGGGACTAGCGGGTCTACCGGGGGAGCAGTACTTC. The V gene is TRBV5-1, the J gene TRBJ2-7; 12 nucleotides align to TRBD2. With V trimmed by 3 bases and J by 7 bases, 20 bases remained unmatched. Per the germline V gene, CDR1 is SGHRS and CDR2 is YFSETQ. The CDR3 consists of 19 residues. The complete variable domain, with remaining parts taken from reference TRBV5-1 and TRBJ2-7, reads KAGVTQTPRYLIKTRGQQVTLSCSPISGHRSVSWYQQTPGQGLQFLFEYFSETQRNKGNFPGRFSGRQFSNSRSEMNVSTLELGDSALYLCASSSYPTGLAGLPGEQYFGPGTRLTVT.

The chain uses TRBV14 and TRBJ2-1; 11 bases line up with TRBD2. V trimming: 5 bases; J trimming: 11 bases; junction bases outside the gene matches: 11. Germline CDR1 reads SGHDN; CDR2 reads FVKESK. The CDR3 has 15 amino acids. CDR3: CASSTRLAGIGKQFF. As DNA, the CDR3 is TGTGCCAGCAGCACTCGACTAGCGGGAATAGGGAAGCAGTTCTTC.

The chain joins TRBV28 to TRBJ1-1; no clear D gene. The V gene lost 3 bases and the J gene lost 11 bases, with 13 bases spanning the gap. Germline V gives CDR1 MDHEN, CDR2 SYDVKM. This CDR3 is 12 amino acids long. The CDR3 DNA is TGTGCCAGCAGTTTGTCTCGAGGGAATGCTTTCTTT. Protein: CASSLSRGNAFF.

CDR3 nucleotides: TGTGCCAGCAGCTTAGACCAAGGGACAGCCGACAATCAGCCCCAGCATTTT. Protein sequence: CASSLDQGTADNQPQHF. V and J are TRBV7-9 and TRBJ1-5; TRBD1 matches 7 bases. From germline, CDR1 is SEHNR and CDR2 FQNEAQ (reference sequence). This CDR3 region has 17 residues. Germline trimming cut 1 base from V and 3 bases from J; bases unmatched to any gene: 9.

The chain recombines TRBV15 with TRBJ2-1; 7 nucleotides agree with TRBD2. The germline V gene encodes CDR1 LNHNV and CDR2 YYDKDF (reference sequence). V shed 0 bases and J 0 bases; nucleotides not matched to a gene: 11. The CDR3 is 19 amino acids. The DNA of the CDR3 is TGTGCCACCAGCAGAGAATCCACTAGCGTTTATAGCTCCTACAATGAGCAGTTCTTC. As protein: CATSRESTSVYSSYNEQFF.

V gene TRBV6-6 combines with J gene TRBJ2-2, with D unresolved. Germline assignment: CDR1 MNHNY and CDR2 SVGAGI (reference sequence). This CDR3 is built from 15 residues. Deletions cut 2 bases from V and 6 bases from J, with 13 bases between. For the CDR3, the DNA is TGTGCCAGCAGTTACGATTTGGCAGGTCCCGGGGAGCTGTTTTTT. Protein sequence: CASSYDLAGPGELFF.

This clone was observed a single time. This rearrangement joins TRBV5-4 to TRBJ2-1; 8 bases are shared with TRBD1. Germline CDR1 is SGHNT and CDR2 is YYREEE (reference sequence). This CDR3 is 15 amino acids long. V lost 4 bases, J lost 5 bases, and 8 bases stayed unmatched. Here the CDR3 reads CASSTRTGKNNEQFF. CDR3 sequence (DNA): TGTGCCAGCAGCACGCGGACAGGGAAGAACAATGAGCAGTTCTTC.

The chain carries TRBV7-2 and TRBJ2-7; TRBD2 might be the D (5 bases). Germline CDR1 is SGHTA and CDR2 is FQGNSA. The germline V and J ends were trimmed by 1 base and 2 bases, with 6 bases remaining between them. The CDR3 runs 13 residues. The CDR3 coding sequence is TGTGCCAGCAGCTTAGGAGGGCCCTACGAGCAGTACTTC. Translating it yields CASSLGGPYEQYF.

This clone showed up just once. This chain links TRBV7-9 with TRBJ2-5; D call uncertain. The CDR3 has 12 residues. V was shortened by 1 base and J by 5 bases, with 5 bases between the two germline ends. CDR1 and CDR2 from the germline V gene are SEHNR and FQNEAQ (reference sequence). In DNA, the CDR3 is TGTGCCAGCAGCTTAGGTCTCGAGACCCAGTACTTC. Its translation: CASSLGLETQYF.